The 18 T cell receptor beta chains given below trace back to one sample, sequenced in a study of tumor and adjacent non-tumor tissue in lung cancer (dated 2018 in TCRdb). Bulk unsorted tissue served as the source for RNA extraction, and RNA quality was assessed using a NanoDrop ND-1000 and an Agilent 2100. Distant non-tumor tissue taken more than 3 cm from the tumor edge was used as the normal lung sample. The library was made by multiplex PCR. Reads for this sample came from an Illumina HiSeq 2500. TCRbeta libraries were constructed through three rounds of nested PCR with primers (Table S4) according to protocols adapted from ARM-PCR. TCRdb reran the public reads through fastp at Q25 and MiXCR, keeping productive beta chains. Duplicate CDR3 protein sequences are folded into a single record with the most common DNA and genes. The sample profile shows some 100,000 distinct CDR3 sequences; about 65% of them were found once. The top ten hold around 19% of the sample.

Material: distant non-tumor lung tissue. The receptor set was obtained from a man in his 60s with non-small cell lung cancer.

This clonotype appeared many times. This chain uses TRBV5-1 with TRBJ2-2, with D unresolved. The CDR3 runs to 16 residues. Germline CDR1 and CDR2: SGHRS and YFSETQ. The V end lost 0 bases, the J end lost 0 bases, and 9 bases lay between the germline ends. The DNA for the CDR3 is TGCGCCAGCAGCTTGGAAGGATTCCCGAACACCGGGGAGCTGTTTTTT. Translated, it gives CASSLEGFPNTGELFF.

About this clonotype: A much larger clone differs by one base, so this may be a read error. This chain joins TRBV5-4 and TRBJ2-5; tentative D call: TRBD2 (5 bases). The V gene lost 2 bases and the J gene lost 1 base, with 9 bases spanning the gap. The CDR3 spans 14 residues. The germline gives CDR1 SGHNT, CDR2 YYREEE (reference sequence). CDR3 in amino acids: CASSFLDCQETQYF. The CDR3, as DNA: TGTGCCAGCAGCTTCCTGGACTGCCAAGAGACCCAGTACTTC.

The table lists this clonotype with a few counts. A read error is possible here, since a much larger clone lies one base away. V is TRBV28 and J is TRBJ2-7; possible D gene TRBD2, 6 bases. V shed 5 bases and J shed 4 bases, with 18 bases lying between them. The CDR3 runs to 15 residues. Germline V gene lookup returns CDR1 MDHEN and CDR2 SYDVKM. CDR3 sequence reads: CASSPSGIAAYEQYF. DNA for the CDR3: TGTGCCAGCAGTCCCTCCGGGATAGCGGCATACGAGCAGTACTTC. Together with reference TRBV28 and TRBJ2-7, the CDR3 gives the full variable domain: DVKVTQSSRYLVKRTGEKVFLECVQDMDHENMFWYRQDPGLGLRLIYFSYDVKMKEKGDIPEGYSVSREKKERFSLILESASTNQTSMYLCASSPSGIAAYEQYFGPGTRLTVT.

In this sample, this clonotype turned up many times. The chain has TRBV6-5 and TRBJ1-6; TRBD1 might be the D (6 bases). Germline V gene lookup returns CDR1 MNHEY and CDR2 SVGAGI. CDR3 length: 16 amino acids. The V gene lost 2 bases and the J gene lost 8 bases, with 16 bases spanning the gap. CDR3 sequence: CASSYTSVKGDSPLHF. The CDR3 DNA reads TGTGCCAGCAGTTACACCAGTGTCAAGGGGGATTCACCCCTCCACTTT.

In regard to this clonotype: The junction does not match germline at one end; this may be a read error. The V call is TRBV6-2 or TRBV6-3, the J call TRBJ1-6, with D possibly TRBD1 on 5 matching bases. CDR1 and CDR2 (germline): MNHEY, SVGEGT. The CDR3 is 17 amino acids. The CDR3 is CASSYSPTERGVSPLHF. The CDR3 DNA reads TGTGCCAGCAGTTACTCGCCGACAGAAAGAGGGGTATCACCCCTCCACTTC.

As concerns this clonotype: This may be a read error, as it is one base from a much larger clone. The V call is TRBV5-1, the J call TRBJ1-4, with 7 bases matching TRBD1. This CDR3 contains 14 residues. Germline CDR1 is SGHRS and CDR2 is YFSETQ. Here the CDR3 reads CASSSGGLHEKLSF. In DNA, the CDR3 is TGCGCCAGCAGCTCAGGGGGATTACATGAAAAACTGTCTTTT.

About this clonotype itself: A much more abundant neighbour one base away suggests this may be a read error. The rearrangement uses TRBV6-5 and TRBJ2-5; no clear D. Germline V gene data show CDR1 as MNHEY and CDR2 as SVGAGI. The length of the CDR3 is 11 residues. CDR3 region: CVSSSMKTQYF. CDR3 bases: TGTGTCAGCAGCTCCATGAAGACCCAGTACTTC.

In its sample, this clonotype was seen a few times. This CDR3 fails to terminate in the conserved phenylalanine or tryptophan, so it likely reflects a read error. The chain combines TRBV15 with TRBJ2-1; 11 nucleotides match TRBD2. The CDR3 consists of 15 residues. Germline CDR1 and CDR2: LNHNV and YYDKDF (reference sequence). Trimming removed 0 bases from V and 9 bases from J; junction bases left unmatched: 4. This CDR3 reads CATSRDMTSGTEQFL. CDR3 nucleotides: TGTGCCACCAGCAGAGACATGACTAGCGGGACTGAGCAGTTCCTC.

To note about this clonotype: At one end the junction does not follow the germline gene, possibly because of a read error. The chain couples TRBV6-1 to TRBJ2-1; 7 nucleotides agree with TRBD1. This CDR3 has 15 residues. Germline V lookup: CDR1 MNHNS, CDR2 SASEGT. The CDR3 here is CASSKRQGTYNEQFF. CDR3 coding DNA: TGTGCCAGCAGTAAAAGACAGGGTACCTACAATGAACAGTTCTTC.

Concerning this clonotype: The germline gene is not matched at one end of the junction; a read error may be the cause. V and J are TRBV4-3 and TRBJ2-1, with 7 bases identical to TRBD1. There are 13 residues in the CDR3. Looked up from germline, CDR1 is LGHNA and CDR2 is YSLEER. The CDR3 DNA is TGCGCTAGCAACCAGGACAGGCAGGCTAAGACGATCTTC. Encoded protein: CASNQDRQAKTIF.

The V and J genes are TRBV5-6 and TRBJ1-1, with a weak D call TRBD1 (5 bases). The CDR3 consists of 19 residues. V was clipped by 3 bases and J by 7 bases, with 31 bases between them. Germline CDR1 and CDR2: SGHDT and YYEEEE. The CDR3 DNA follows: TGTGCCAGCAGCTCACCCGTGGCGAGACAGACACCTCATGGCATTGAAGCTTTCTTT. As protein: CASSSPVARQTPHGIEAFF.

In the case of this clonotype: The CDR3 end shows no conserved phenylalanine or tryptophan, and so a read error is likely. No DNA is shown, since the ends of the CDR3 on it are uncertain; the CDR3 is the one TCRdb lists. The chain employs TRBV5-6 and TRBJ2-7. The CDR3 is made up of 14 amino acids, end residues included. CDR1 and CDR2 from the germline V gene are SGHDT and YYEEEE. CDR3: CASSLRLSLYEQYL.

Of note for this clonotype: A much larger clonotype is one base distant, so this may be a read error. This chain uses TRBV30 with TRBJ2-7; D is unclear. CDR1 is GTSNPN, CDR2 SVGIG, per germline (reference sequence). There are 11 residues in the CDR3. CDR3: CAWSFSYERYF. The CDR3 DNA follows: TGTGCCTGGAGCTTCTCCTACGAGCGGTACTTC.

On this clonotype: This could be a read error, since a much larger clone is one nucleotide away. This CDR3 reads CASSYSGTGDTGELYF. In nucleotides, the CDR3 is TGTGCCAGCAGTTATTCCGGGACAGGGGACACCGGGGAGCTGTATTTT. V and J are TRBV6-5 and TRBJ2-2; 10 bases map to TRBD1. The germline V gene encodes CDR1 MNHEY and CDR2 SVGAGI. This CDR3 contains 16 residues.

Only one count was recorded for this clonotype. The CDR3 does not close with the conserved phenylalanine or tryptophan, likely indicating a read error. V is TRBV6-2 or TRBV6-3 and J is TRBJ2-7; D unresolved. This CDR3 contains 15 residues. Germline V CDR1 and CDR2: MNHEY, SVGEGT. V was cut by 5 bases and J by 7 bases, with 21 bases left in between. CDR3 DNA sequence: TGTGCCAGCAGTCCTCTGGTGGGGATAATCCGAGAGCAGTACTCC. Its translation: CASSPLVGIIREQYS.

As to this clonotype: A single base separates this from a much larger clone, so it may be a read error. The chain carries TRBV28 and TRBJ1-2; D unresolved. Germline CDR1 reads MDHEN; CDR2 reads SYDVKM. CDR3 size: 14 residues. Written as DNA, the CDR3 is TGTGCCAGCAGTTCCTCAGACAATACTCATGGCTACGCCTTC. As protein: CASSSSDNTHGYAF.

Regarding this clonotype: One junction end does not reproduce the germline sequence, and a read error may be involved. The chain combines TRBV4-2 with TRBJ2-2; a possible D gene is TRBD2 (6 bases). Germline lookup yields CDR1 LGHNA and CDR2 YNFKEQ. The CDR3 sequence is 16 residues long. The CDR3 spells CASSPRGDGNNGGLFF. CDR3 nucleotides: TGTGCCAGCAGCCCGCGAGGGGACGGCAACAACGGGGGGCTGTTTTTT.

As for this clonotype: The germline gene is not matched at one end of the junction; a read error may be the cause. The chain is built from TRBV6-5 and TRBJ2-3; 10 nucleotides agree with TRBD2. Looked up from germline, CDR1 is MNHEY and CDR2 is SVGAGI. The CDR3 sequence is 16 residues long. The CDR3 is CASKGLAPVRGVTKYF. CDR3 DNA: TGTGCCAGCAAGGGACTAGCGCCCGTCAGGGGGGTTACGAAGTATTTT.